These 15 T cell receptor beta chains were all obtained from the same sample, sequenced in a study of shared clonotypes between healthy human individuals. TCRdb's table, derived via immunoSEQ multiplex PCR, lists solely in-frame clones and lacks some. This sample has 1.5 million to 2.5 million clones; approximately 94% occur once, and the top ten carry roughly 1%. Naive CD8 cells were CD45RO-negative, positively selected for CCR7, excluding terminally differentiated effector memory CD45RA+ cells. Sequenced input: naive CD8+ T cells sorted from blood. The receptors stem from a man younger than 30 in good health.

This clone has just one count. The chain couples TRBV6-6 to TRBJ2-1; 9 bases map to TRBD1. Trimming at V came to 5 bases and at J to 4 bases, leaving 6 bases not matched to a gene. This CDR3 region has 15 residues. Looked up from germline, CDR1 is MNHNY and CDR2 is SVGAGI (reference sequence). CDR3 sequence (DNA): TGTGCCAGCAGTGGGGACAGGGCTTCATACAATGAGCAGTTCTTC. Protein sequence: CASSGDRASYNEQFF.

The chain employs TRBV7-9 and TRBJ1-2, with a possible D match to TRBD1 (6 bases). This CDR3 contains 14 residues. Germline V gene lookup returns CDR1 SEHNR and CDR2 FQNEAQ (reference sequence). Trimming took off 5 bases at V and 7 bases at J, with 17 bases between the two ends. CDR3 region: CASSPQGGGPGYTF. CDR3 sequence (DNA): TGTGCCAGCAGCCCACAAGGAGGGGGGCCTGGCTACACCTTC.

The rearrangement joins TRBV2 to TRBJ2-2, with a tentative D call TRBD2 (5 bases). The CDR3 has 11 amino acids. The germline V and J ends were trimmed by 6 bases and 8 bases, with 7 bases remaining between them. Germline CDR1 is SNHLY and CDR2 is FYNNEI. This CDR3 is CASSRGGELFF. CDR3 coding DNA: TGTGCCAGCAGCCGAGGGGGGGAGCTGTTTTTT.

This clone was observed a single time. The chain joins TRBV19 to TRBJ2-1; tentative D call: TRBD2 (5 bases). Germline CDR1 is LNHDA and CDR2 is SQIVND (reference sequence). The CDR3 totals 14 residues. V was pared by 6 bases and J by 6 bases, with 15 bases between. The CDR3 protein is CASRDLRESNEQFF. DNA of the CDR3: TGTGCCAGTAGAGACTTGAGGGAGAGCAATGAGCAGTTCTTC.

The chain joins TRBV4-1 to TRBJ2-2; D is ambiguous. V lost 4 bases and J 1 base, leaving 19 bases between the germline ends. Germline-derived CDR1 and CDR2 are MGHRA and YSYEKL. This CDR3 has 18 amino acids. CDR3: CASSLSAEFALNTGELFF. CDR3 DNA: TGCGCCAGCAGCCTAAGTGCAGAATTCGCTTTGAACACCGGGGAGCTGTTTTTT.

V usage is TRBV5-1 and J usage is TRBJ1-1; D gene unclear. V shed 3 bases and J shed 7 bases, with 10 bases lying between them. This CDR3 is 12 amino acids long. The germline V gene has CDR1 SGHRS and CDR2 YFSETQ. The CDR3 DNA sequence: TGCGCCAGCAGCTATTATAAAGATGAAGCTTTCTTT. Amino acids: CASSYYKDEAFF. Complete variable domain (other parts from reference TRBV5-1 and TRBJ1-1): KAGVTQTPRYLIKTRGQQVTLSCSPISGHRSVSWYQQTPGQGLQFLFEYFSETQRNKGNFPGRFSGRQFSNSRSEMNVSTLELGDSALYLCASSYYKDEAFFGQGTRLTVV.

The chain has TRBV15 and TRBJ2-5; 9 bases map to TRBD1. The germline CDR1 and CDR2 sequences are LNHNV and YYDKDF (reference sequence). CDR3 length: 15 amino acids. With V trimmed by 2 bases and J by 3 bases, 4 bases remained unmatched. The CDR3 is CATSRRDRAEETQYF. In nucleotides, the CDR3 is TGTGCCACCAGCAGAAGGGACAGGGCCGAAGAGACCCAGTACTTC. Full variable domain (missing parts from reference TRBV15 and TRBJ2-5): DAMVIQNPRYQVTQFGKPVTLSCSQTLNHNVMYWYQQKSSQAPKLLFHYYDKDFNNEADTPDNFQSRRPNTSFCFLDIRSPGLGDTAMYLCATSRRDRAEETQYFGPGTRLLVL.

The V and J genes are TRBV4-1 and TRBJ2-1, with a weak D call TRBD2 (5 bases). CDR1 is MGHRA, CDR2 YSYEKL, per germline. The CDR3 consists of 14 residues. Trimming took 7 bases from V and 8 from J, leaving 18 bases between them. The chain's CDR3 is CASTQRASPDEQFF. As DNA, the CDR3 is TGCGCCAGCACACAGAGGGCCTCGCCCGATGAGCAGTTCTTC.

The CDR3 region has the DNA TGTGCCAGTAATCAACAACTCTATAATTCACCCCTCCACTTT. Its protein product is CASNQQLYNSPLHF. The gene calls are TRBV19 and TRBJ1-6; D gene uncertain. The CDR3 totals 14 residues. Looked up from germline, CDR1 is LNHDA and CDR2 is SQIVND (reference sequence). The V gene lost 7 bases and the J gene lost 3 bases, with 10 bases spanning the gap.

This clone was picked up a small number of times. The chain links TRBV30 to TRBJ2-7, with 10 bases matching TRBD1. Trimming at V came to 5 bases and at J to 8 bases, leaving 6 bases not matched to a gene. CDR1 and CDR2 (germline): GTSNPN, SVGIG (reference sequence). The CDR3 is 12 amino acids. This CDR3 is CAWDRQGAKQYF. As DNA, the CDR3 is TGTGCCTGGGACCGACAGGGGGCAAAGCAGTACTTC.

This chain joins TRBV7-9 and TRBJ2-1; maybe TRBD2 (6 bases). The CDR3 is made up of 14 amino acids. V lost 1 base to trimming and J lost 5 bases, with 9 bases between them. The germline CDR1 and CDR2 sequences are SEHNR and FQNEAQ (reference sequence). In nucleotides, the CDR3 is TGTGCCAGCAGCTTAGGGACGGGAGACAATGAGCAGTTCTTC. Translated: CASSLGTGDNEQFF.

CDR3 loop: CASSSGDSPGEQYF. CDR3 nucleotides: TGTGCCAGCAGCTCGGGGGACAGCCCCGGGGAGCAGTACTTC. The gene calls are TRBV7-9 and TRBJ2-7; perhaps TRBD1 as D (7 bases). Trimming took off 4 bases at V and 7 bases at J, with 17 bases between the two ends. Per germline, CDR1 SEHNR and CDR2 FQNEAQ (reference sequence). This CDR3 has 14 residues.

The chain links TRBV5-6 to TRBJ1-3; a weak D match, TRBD1 (6 bases). Germline assignment: CDR1 SGHDT and CDR2 YYEEEE. The CDR3 sequence is 15 residues long. Trimming removed 0 bases from V and 4 bases from J, with 11 bases in between. CDR3 protein: CASSLVSGDGNTIYF. The DNA for the CDR3 is TGTGCCAGCAGCTTGGTTTCAGGGGACGGAAACACCATATATTTT.

The J gene is TRBJ1-2, the V gene TRBV5-4, with TRBD1 identical over 7 bases. CDR1 is SGHNT, CDR2 YYREEE, per germline (reference sequence). J was trimmed by 4 bases and V by 3 bases; bases with no gene match: 15. The CDR3 extends over 17 amino acids. CDR3 protein: CASSSGTDTVQRYGYTF. The DNA for the CDR3 is TGTGCCAGCAGCTCAGGGACAGATACAGTTCAACGCTATGGCTACACCTTC.

J is TRBJ2-3 and V is TRBV7-9; D may match TRBD1 or TRBD2 (5 bases each). The CDR3 contains 15 residues. Germline CDR1 is SEHNR and CDR2 is FQNEAQ (reference sequence). V lost 5 bases, J lost 2 bases, and 14 bases lay in between. As DNA, the CDR3 is TGTGCCAGCAGCCCTGGGACCTTGGACACAGATACGCAGTATTTT. It is translated as CASSPGTLDTDTQYF.